This TCR beta chain was sequenced in a study of identical twins. This clonotype was picked up many times. Among all donors, each was a healthy Caucasian. This CDR3 is built from 14 residues. Losses at the gene ends were 3 bases for V and 3 bases for J; bases not matched to a gene: 5. Germline values: CDR1 SEHNR, CDR2 FQNEAQ (reference sequence). MiXCR was run by TCRdb on the 5' RACE reads, yielding one entry per CDR3 protein. The table includes approximately 600,000 distinct CDR3 sequences, approximately 9.6% detected once. The same sample was also used in a study of yellow fever vaccine responses in identical twins.

The sequencing sample was made of PBMCs. The V call is TRBV7-9, the J call TRBJ2-7, with TRBD2 matching 7 bases. This sequence was found in a woman in her late teens or twenties in good health. CDR3 in DNA: TGTGCCAGCAGCTTCAACGGGGGGATCTACGAGCAGTACTTC. Protein: CASSFNGGIYEQYF.